Listed below are T cell receptor beta chains from one sample, sequenced in a study of T cells in localized non-small cell lung cancer. Clones were sequenced by immunoSEQ multiplex PCR, and TCRdb holds only the in-frame ones, with some missing. The sample contains approximately 35,000 clones, about 92% of which appear only once. The sample in question was peripheral blood, obtained before any cancer treatment. These TCRs come from a female donor at least 60 years old with stage I lung adenocarcinoma. Both conserved end residues are part of each CDR3. D genes are given only for firm matches. Only some rows state a clone size, as once, few, many or a class for expanded clones.

D gene,V gene,J gene,clone size,CDR3 protein,CDR3 DNA
NA,TRBV9,TRBJ2-5,NA,CASSVDGTHQETQYF,TGTGCCAGCAGCGTAGACGGGACTCACCAAGAGACCCAGTACTTC
NA,TRBV14,TRBJ1-2,NA,CASSQEPENYGYTF,TGTGCCAGCAGCCAAGAGCCAGAGAACTATGGCTACACCTTC
NA,TRBV25-1,TRBJ1-1,once,CASSDRQVFGAFF,TGTGCCAGCAGTGATCGACAGGTATTTGGAGCTTTCTTT
NA,TRBV7-2,TRBJ2-7,NA,CASSLDRAIDEQYF,TGTGCCAGCAGCTTAGACAGGGCAATCGACGAGCAGTACTTC
NA,TRBV11-3,TRBJ2-7,NA,CASSQSNFEQYF,TGTGCCAGCAGCCAAAGTAATTTCGAGCAGTACTTC
NA,TRBV4-3,TRBJ1-2,NA,CASSHKPGPTNYGYTF,TGCGCCAGCAGCCATAAACCGGGACCGACTAACTATGGCTACACCTTC
NA,TRBV10-1,TRBJ2-3,NA,CASSDRARDTQYF,TGCGCCAGCAGTGACCGAGCTCGCGATACGCAGTATTTT
NA,TRBV19,TRBJ1-2,few,CATAWDGRFYTF,TGTGCCACCGCGTGGGACGGTAGATTCTACACCTTC
TRBD1,TRBV4-3,TRBJ1-2,NA,CASSQEWNRGNYGYTF,TGCGCCAGCAGCCAAGAGTGGAACAGGGGGAACTATGGCTACACCTTC
NA,TRBV5-4,TRBJ1-1,once,CASSLGGTDTEAFF,TGTGCCAGCAGCTTGGGGGGTACGGACACTGAAGCTTTCTTT
NA,TRBV2,TRBJ2-1,NA,CASSEALGTYNEQFF,TGTGCCAGCAGTGAAGCGCTAGGGACCTACAATGAGCAGTTCTTC
TRBD2,TRBV2,TRBJ2-7,NA,CASSEDGGYPYEQYF,TGTGCCAGCAGTGAAGACGGGGGGTATCCTTACGAGCAGTACTTC
NA,TRBV28,TRBJ2-2,NA,CASSLRVGELFF,TGTGCCAGCAGTTTGAGGGTTGGGGAGCTGTTTTTT
NA,TRBV5-6,TRBJ1-5,NA,CASSLYSDPYSNQPQHF,TGTGCCAGCAGCTTGTACAGCGATCCTTATAGCAATCAGCCCCAGCATTTT
NA,TRBV30,TRBJ1-2,once,CAWSDGSNYGYTF,TGTGCCTGGAGTGACGGAAGTAACTATGGCTACACCTTC
TRBD1,TRBV30,TRBJ1-5,once,CAWKGQGAQPQHF,TGTGCCTGGAAGGGGCAGGGGGCACAGCCCCAGCATTTT
TRBD1,TRBV7-9,TRBJ2-1,NA,CASSLGDRGNEQFF,TGTGCCAGCAGCTTAGGGGACAGGGGGAATGAGCAGTTCTTC
TRBD1,TRBV6-1,TRBJ2-7,NA,CASSVSGTGSTSYEQYF,TGTGCCAGCAGTGTCTCCGGGACAGGGTCGACCTCCTACGAGCAGTACTTC
NA,TRBV6-1,TRBJ1-2,NA,CASSEHGSSNYGYTF,TGTGCCAGCAGTGAACACGGGAGTTCTAACTATGGCTACACCTTC
NA,TRBV19,TRBJ1-2,NA,CASSPVRDSYGYTF,TGTGCCAGTAGTCCCGTCAGGGACTCCTATGGCTACACCTTC
NA,TRBV11-3,TRBJ2-7,once,CASSSDKKDSAYEQYF,TGTGCCAGCAGCTCGGATAAAAAGGACTCTGCCTACGAGCAGTACTTC
NA,TRBV30,TRBJ1-1,few,CAWSVQGRNTEAFF,TGTGCCTGGAGTGTACAGGGAAGGAACACTGAAGCTTTCTTT
TRBD1,TRBV7-2,TRBJ2-7,NA,CASSRTGGFYEQYF,TGTGCCAGCAGTCGGACAGGGGGCTTTTACGAGCAGTACTTC
NA,TRBV6-5,TRBJ2-1,NA,CASSLPLYEQFF,TGTGCCAGCAGCCTTCCCCTTTATGAGCAGTTCTTC
NA,TRBV6-1,TRBJ1-6,NA,CASSDRQADNSPLHF,TGTGCCAGCAGTGATCGACAGGCAGATAATTCACCCCTCCACTTT
NA,TRBV18,TRBJ1-1,NA,CASSPGLEAEAFF,TGTGCCAGCTCACCAGGGTTGGAGGCTGAAGCTTTCTTT